This T cell receptor (beta chain) emerged from a study of T cells after posttransplantation cyclophosphamide. Assay: immunoSEQ multiplex PCR; the TCRdb copy retains only in-frame clones and omits some. The sample is made up of about 39,000 clones, none counted only once. CDR3 size: 15 residues. The J segment lost 1 base and the V segment lost 2 bases, leaving 0 bases of the junction unmatched. CDR1 SGHRS and CDR2 YFSETQ come from the germline V gene. Findings and caveats of the study: Donor-recipient repertoire similarity was low at 1-2 months, rising over year one. Recipient CMV seropositivity and CMV reactivation strongly tracked TRB clonality.

This clone has at least ten counts. The antigen remains unidentified. The chain uses TRBV5-1 and TRBJ2-2; 9 bases line up with TRBD2. The sequencing sample was made of PBMCs. The sequence was collected from a woman between 45 and 65 years old in good health and a related stem cell transplant donor. CDR3 amino acids: CASSLLAGNTGELFF. CDR3 bases: TGCGCCAGCAGCTTACTAGCGGGGAACACCGGGGAGCTGTTTTTT.